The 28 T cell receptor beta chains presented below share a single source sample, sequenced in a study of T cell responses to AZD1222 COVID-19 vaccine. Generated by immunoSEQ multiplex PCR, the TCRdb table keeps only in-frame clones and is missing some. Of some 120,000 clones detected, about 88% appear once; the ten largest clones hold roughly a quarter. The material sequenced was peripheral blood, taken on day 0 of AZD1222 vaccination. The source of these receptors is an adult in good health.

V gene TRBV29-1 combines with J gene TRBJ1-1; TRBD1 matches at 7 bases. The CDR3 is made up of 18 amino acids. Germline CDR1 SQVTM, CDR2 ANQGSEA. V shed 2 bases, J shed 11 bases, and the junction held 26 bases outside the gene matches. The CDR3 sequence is CSVESAGGGEYVTAGAFF. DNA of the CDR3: TGCAGCGTTGAAAGCGCAGGGGGTGGTGAGTACGTGACGGCGGGCGCTTTCTTT. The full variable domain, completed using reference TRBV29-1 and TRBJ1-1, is SAVISQKPSRDICQRGTSLTIQCQVDSQVTMMFWYRQQPGQSLTLIATANQGSEATYESGFVIDKFPISRPNLTFSTLTVSNMSPEDSSIYLCSVESAGGGEYVTAGAFFGQGTRLTVV.

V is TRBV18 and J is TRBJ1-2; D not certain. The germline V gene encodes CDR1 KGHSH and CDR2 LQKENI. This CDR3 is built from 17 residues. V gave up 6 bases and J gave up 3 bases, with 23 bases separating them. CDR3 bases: TGTGCCAGCTCGCCCCAAACCTCGGCGGGCAGTGACTATGGCTACACCTTC. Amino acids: CASSPQTSAGSDYGYTF.

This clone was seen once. The CDR3 DNA sequence: TGTGCCACCAGACCAAAACCCCCCTGGAACAGAAGATTTAATTCACCCCTCCACTTT. Protein: CATRPKPPWNRRFNSPLHF. The chain carries TRBV15 and TRBJ1-6; D is uncertain. This CDR3 has 19 amino acids. V dropped 6 bases and J dropped 6 bases, with 27 bases sitting between them. Germline-derived CDR1 and CDR2 are LNHNV and YYDKDF (reference sequence).

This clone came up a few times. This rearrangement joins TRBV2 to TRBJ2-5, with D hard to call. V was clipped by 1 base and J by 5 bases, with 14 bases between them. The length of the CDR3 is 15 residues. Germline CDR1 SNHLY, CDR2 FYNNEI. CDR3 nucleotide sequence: TGTGCCAGCAGTGAAGGGGAAGGCATGGTGGAGACCCAGTACTTC. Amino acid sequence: CASSEGEGMVETQYF.

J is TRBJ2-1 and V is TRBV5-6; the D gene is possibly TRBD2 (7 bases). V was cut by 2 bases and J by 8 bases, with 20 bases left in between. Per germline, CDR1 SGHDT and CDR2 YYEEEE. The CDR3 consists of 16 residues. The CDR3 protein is CASSFKGGALRDEQFF. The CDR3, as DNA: TGTGCCAGCAGCTTTAAGGGGGGGGCACTTCGGGATGAGCAGTTCTTC.

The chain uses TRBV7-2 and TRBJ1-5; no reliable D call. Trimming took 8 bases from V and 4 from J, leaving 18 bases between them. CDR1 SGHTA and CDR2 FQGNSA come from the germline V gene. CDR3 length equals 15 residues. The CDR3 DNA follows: TGTGCCAGCTCCCGAAGTTGGGCACAAAATCAGCCCCAGCATTTT. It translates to CASSRSWAQNQPQHF.

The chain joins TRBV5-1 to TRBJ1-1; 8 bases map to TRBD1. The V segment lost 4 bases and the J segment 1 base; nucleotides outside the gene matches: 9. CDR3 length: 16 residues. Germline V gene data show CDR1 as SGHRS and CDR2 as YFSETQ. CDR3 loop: CASSDRTGGENTEAFF. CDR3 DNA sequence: TGCGCCAGCAGCGATCGAACAGGGGGTGAGAACACTGAAGCTTTCTTT.

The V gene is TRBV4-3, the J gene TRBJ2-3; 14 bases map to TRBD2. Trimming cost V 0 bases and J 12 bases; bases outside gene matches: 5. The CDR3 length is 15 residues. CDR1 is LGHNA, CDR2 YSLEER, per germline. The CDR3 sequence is CASSQDGTSGRGQYF. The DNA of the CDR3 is TGCGCCAGCAGCCAAGATGGGACTAGCGGGAGAGGCCAGTATTTT.

The CDR3 loop is CASSPGLAGFTDTQYF. DNA of the CDR3: TGCGCCAGCAGCCCTGGACTAGCGGGGTTCACAGATACGCAGTATTTT. V usage is TRBV5-1 and J usage is TRBJ2-3; 12 nucleotides align to TRBD2. The CDR3 has 16 residues. CDR1 and CDR2 (germline): SGHRS, YFSETQ. V trimming: 4 bases; J trimming: 2 bases; junction bases outside the gene matches: 5. The full variable domain, completed using reference TRBV5-1 and TRBJ2-3, is KAGVTQTPRYLIKTRGQQVTLSCSPISGHRSVSWYQQTPGQGLQFLFEYFSETQRNKGNFPGRFSGRQFSNSRSEMNVSTLELGDSALYLCASSPGLAGFTDTQYFGPGTRLTVL.

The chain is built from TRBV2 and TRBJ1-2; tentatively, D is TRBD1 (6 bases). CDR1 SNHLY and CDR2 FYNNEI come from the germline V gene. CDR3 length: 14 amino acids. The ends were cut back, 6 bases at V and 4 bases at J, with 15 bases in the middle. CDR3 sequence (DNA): TGTGCCAGCAGCCCTCAGGGGACGGGCTATGGCTACACCTTC. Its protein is CASSPQGTGYGYTF.

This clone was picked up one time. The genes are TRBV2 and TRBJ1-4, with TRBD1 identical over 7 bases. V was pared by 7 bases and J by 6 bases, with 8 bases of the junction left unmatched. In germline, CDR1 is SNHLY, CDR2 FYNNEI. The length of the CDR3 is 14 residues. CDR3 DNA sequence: TGTGCCAGCAACCGACAGGGATCGGATGAAAAACTGTTTTTT. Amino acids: CASNRQGSDEKLFF. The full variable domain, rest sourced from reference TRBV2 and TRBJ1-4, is EPEVTQTPSHQVTQMGQEVILRCVPISNHLYFYWYRQILGQKVEFLVSFYNNEISEKSEIFDDQFSVERPDGSNFTLKIRSTKLEDSAMYFCASNRQGSDEKLFFGSGTQLSVL.

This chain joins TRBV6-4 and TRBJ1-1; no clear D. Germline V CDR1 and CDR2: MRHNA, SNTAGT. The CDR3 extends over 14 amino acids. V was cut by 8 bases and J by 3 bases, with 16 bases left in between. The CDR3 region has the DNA TGTGCCAGCCGAGACACCAACCGGGACACTGAAGCTTTCTTT. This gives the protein CASRDTNRDTEAFF.

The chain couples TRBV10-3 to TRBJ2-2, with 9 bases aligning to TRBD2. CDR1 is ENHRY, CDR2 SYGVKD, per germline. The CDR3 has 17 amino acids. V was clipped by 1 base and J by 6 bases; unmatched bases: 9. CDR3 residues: CAISEFGVAGAPGELFF. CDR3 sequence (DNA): TGTGCCATCAGTGAGTTCGGGGTAGCGGGAGCCCCCGGGGAGCTGTTTTTT.

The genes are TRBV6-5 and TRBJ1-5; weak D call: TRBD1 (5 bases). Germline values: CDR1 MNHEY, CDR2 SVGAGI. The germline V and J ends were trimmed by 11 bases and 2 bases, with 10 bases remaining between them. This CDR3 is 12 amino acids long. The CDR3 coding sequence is TGTGCCGGGGGGTTGGGCAATCAGCCCCAGCATTTT. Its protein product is CAGGLGNQPQHF.

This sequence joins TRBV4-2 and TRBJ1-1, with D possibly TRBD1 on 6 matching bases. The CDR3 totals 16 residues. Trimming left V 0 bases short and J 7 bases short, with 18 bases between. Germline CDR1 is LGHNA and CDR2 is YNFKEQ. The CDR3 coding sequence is TGTGCCAGCAGCCAAGACCTACAGGGTATTTCTGGTGAAGCTTTCTTT. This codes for CASSQDLQGISGEAFF.

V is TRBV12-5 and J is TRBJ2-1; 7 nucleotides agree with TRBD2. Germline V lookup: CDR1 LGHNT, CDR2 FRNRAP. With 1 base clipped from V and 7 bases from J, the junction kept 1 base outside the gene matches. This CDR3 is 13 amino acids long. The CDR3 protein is CASGLGTRNEQFF. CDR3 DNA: TGTGCTAGTGGTTTGGGGACTAGAAATGAGCAGTTCTTC. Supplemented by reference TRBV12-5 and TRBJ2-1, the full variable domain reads DARVTQTPRHKVTEMGQEVTMRCQPILGHNTVFWYRQTMMQGLELLAYFRNRAPLDDSGMPKDRFSAEMPDATLATLKIQPSEPRDSAVYFCASGLGTRNEQFFGPGTRLTVL.

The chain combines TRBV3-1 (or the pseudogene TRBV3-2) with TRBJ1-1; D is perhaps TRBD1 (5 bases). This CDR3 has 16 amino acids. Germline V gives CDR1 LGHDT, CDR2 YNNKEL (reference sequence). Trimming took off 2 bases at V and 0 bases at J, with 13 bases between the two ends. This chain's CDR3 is CASSQRGRALNTEAFF. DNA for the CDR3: TGTGCCAGCAGCCAACGCGGCAGGGCCTTGAACACTGAAGCTTTCTTT.

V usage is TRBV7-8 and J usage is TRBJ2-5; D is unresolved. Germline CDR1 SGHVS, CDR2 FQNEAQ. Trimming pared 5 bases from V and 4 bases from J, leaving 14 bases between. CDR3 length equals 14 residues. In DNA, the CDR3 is TGTGCCAGCAGCCCAACGCGTACCGGAGAGACCCAGTACTTC. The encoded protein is CASSPTRTGETQYF.

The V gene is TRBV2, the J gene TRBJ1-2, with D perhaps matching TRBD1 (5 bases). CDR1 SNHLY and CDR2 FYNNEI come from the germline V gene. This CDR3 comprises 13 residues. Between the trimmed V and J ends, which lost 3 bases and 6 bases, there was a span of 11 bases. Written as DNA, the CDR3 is TGTGCCAGCAGTGAGACTGGGGACGATGGCTACACCTTC. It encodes CASSETGDDGYTF.

CDR3 coding DNA: TGTGCCAGCAGCTCGGACGGGAGCTCCTATAATTCACCCCTCCACTTT. As protein: CASSSDGSSYNSPLHF. This chain joins TRBV6-6 and TRBJ1-6, with D hard to call. Trimming pared 6 bases from V and 0 bases from J, leaving 12 bases between. CDR1 is MNHNY and CDR2 is SVGAGI in the germline V gene (reference sequence). The CDR3 runs to 16 residues.

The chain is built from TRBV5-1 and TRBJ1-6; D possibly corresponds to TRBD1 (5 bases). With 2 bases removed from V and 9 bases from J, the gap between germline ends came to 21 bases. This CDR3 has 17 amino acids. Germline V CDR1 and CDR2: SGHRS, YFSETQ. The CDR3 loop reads CASSFSGVVGEGSPLHF. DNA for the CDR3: TGCGCCAGCAGCTTTTCGGGGGTTGTCGGTGAGGGTTCACCCCTCCACTTT. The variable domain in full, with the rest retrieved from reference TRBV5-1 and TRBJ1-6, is KAGVTQTPRYLIKTRGQQVTLSCSPISGHRSVSWYQQTPGQGLQFLFEYFSETQRNKGNFPGRFSGRQFSNSRSEMNVSTLELGDSALYLCASSFSGVVGEGSPLHFGNGTRLTVT.

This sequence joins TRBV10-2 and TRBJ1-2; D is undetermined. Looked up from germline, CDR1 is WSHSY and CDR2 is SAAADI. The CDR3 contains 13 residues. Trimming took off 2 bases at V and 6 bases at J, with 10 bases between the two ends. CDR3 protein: CASSEADAHGYTF. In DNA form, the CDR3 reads TGCGCCAGCAGTGAGGCCGACGCCCATGGCTACACCTTC.

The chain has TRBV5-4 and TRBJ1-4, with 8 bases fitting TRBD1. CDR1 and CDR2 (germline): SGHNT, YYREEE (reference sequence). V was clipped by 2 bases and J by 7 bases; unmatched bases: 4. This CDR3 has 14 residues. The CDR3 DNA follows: TGTGCCAGCAGCTTAGACAGGGGAAGTGAAAAACTGTTTTTT. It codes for CASSLDRGSEKLFF.

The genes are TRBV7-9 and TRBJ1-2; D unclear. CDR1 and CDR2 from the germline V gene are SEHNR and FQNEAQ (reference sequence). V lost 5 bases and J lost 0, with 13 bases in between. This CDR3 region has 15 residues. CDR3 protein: CASSPYIAPNYGYTF. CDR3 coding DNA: TGTGCCAGCAGCCCCTACATAGCACCTAACTATGGCTACACCTTC.

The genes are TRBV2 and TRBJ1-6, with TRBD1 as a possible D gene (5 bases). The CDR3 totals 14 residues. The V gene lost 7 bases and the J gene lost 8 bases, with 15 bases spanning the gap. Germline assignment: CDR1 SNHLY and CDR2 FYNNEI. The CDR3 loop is CASTGPAGDSPLHF. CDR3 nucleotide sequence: TGTGCCAGCACCGGACCGGCGGGGGATTCACCCCTCCACTTT.

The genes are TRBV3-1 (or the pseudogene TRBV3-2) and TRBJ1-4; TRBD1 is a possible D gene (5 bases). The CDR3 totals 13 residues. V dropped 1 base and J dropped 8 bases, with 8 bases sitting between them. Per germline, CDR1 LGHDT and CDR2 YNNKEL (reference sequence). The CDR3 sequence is CASSQGWGEKLFF. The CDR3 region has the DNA TGTGCCAGCAGCCAAGGGTGGGGCGAAAAACTGTTTTTT.

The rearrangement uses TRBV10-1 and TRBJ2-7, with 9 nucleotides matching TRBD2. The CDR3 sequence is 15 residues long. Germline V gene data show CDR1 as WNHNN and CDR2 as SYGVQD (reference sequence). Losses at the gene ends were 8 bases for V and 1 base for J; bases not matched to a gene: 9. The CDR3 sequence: CASGLSGRPSYEQYF. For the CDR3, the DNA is TGCGCCAGCGGCCTGAGCGGGAGGCCTTCCTACGAGCAGTACTTC.

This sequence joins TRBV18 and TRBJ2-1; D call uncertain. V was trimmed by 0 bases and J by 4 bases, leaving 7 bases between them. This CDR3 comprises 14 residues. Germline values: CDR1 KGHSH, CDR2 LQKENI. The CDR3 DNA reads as TGTGCCAGCTCACCACCGGACCTATACAATGAGCAGTTCTTC. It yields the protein CASSPPDLYNEQFF.